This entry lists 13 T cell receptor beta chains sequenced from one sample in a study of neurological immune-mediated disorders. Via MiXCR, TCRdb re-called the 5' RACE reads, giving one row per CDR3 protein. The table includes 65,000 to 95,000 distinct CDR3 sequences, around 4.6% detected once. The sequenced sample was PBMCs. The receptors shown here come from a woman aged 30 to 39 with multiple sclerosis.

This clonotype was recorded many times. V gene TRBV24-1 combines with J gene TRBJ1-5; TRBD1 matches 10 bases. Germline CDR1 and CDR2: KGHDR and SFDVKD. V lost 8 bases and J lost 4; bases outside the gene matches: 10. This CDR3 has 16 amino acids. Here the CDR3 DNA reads TGTGCCACCAATAGACAGGGGGCAAGGAAAAATCAGCCCCAGCATTTT. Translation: CATNRQGARKNQPQHF.

CDR3 protein: CASSRWLAQETQYF. CDR3 in DNA: TGCGCCAGCAGCCGGTGGCTAGCGCAAGAGACCCAGTACTTC. The rearrangement joins TRBV5-1 to TRBJ2-5, with D maybe TRBD2 (6 bases). Per the germline V gene, CDR1 is SGHRS and CDR2 is YFSETQ. The CDR3 has 14 residues. V shed 4 bases and J shed 2 bases, with 12 bases lying between them.

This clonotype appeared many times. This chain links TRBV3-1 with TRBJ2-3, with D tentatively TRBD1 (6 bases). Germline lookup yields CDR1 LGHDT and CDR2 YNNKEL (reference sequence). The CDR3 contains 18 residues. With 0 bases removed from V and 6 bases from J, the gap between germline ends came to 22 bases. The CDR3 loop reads CASSQDFGQGPFLDTQYF. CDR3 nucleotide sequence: TGTGCCAGCAGCCAAGATTTCGGGCAGGGGCCATTTTTGGATACGCAGTATTTT.

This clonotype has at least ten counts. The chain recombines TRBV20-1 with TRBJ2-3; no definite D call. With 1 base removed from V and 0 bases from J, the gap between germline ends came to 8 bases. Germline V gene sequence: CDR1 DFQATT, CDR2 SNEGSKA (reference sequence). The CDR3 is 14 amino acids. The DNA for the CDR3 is TGCAGTGCTAGAGTCAGTGGGAGCACAGATACGCAGTATTTT. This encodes CSARVSGSTDTQYF.

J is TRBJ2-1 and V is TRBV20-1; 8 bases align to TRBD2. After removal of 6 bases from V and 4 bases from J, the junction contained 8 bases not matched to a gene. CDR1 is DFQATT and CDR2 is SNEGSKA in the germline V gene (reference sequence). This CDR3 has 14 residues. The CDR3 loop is CSADTGGEYNEQFF. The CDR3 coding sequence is TGCAGTGCCGACACGGGGGGGGAATACAATGAGCAGTTCTTC.

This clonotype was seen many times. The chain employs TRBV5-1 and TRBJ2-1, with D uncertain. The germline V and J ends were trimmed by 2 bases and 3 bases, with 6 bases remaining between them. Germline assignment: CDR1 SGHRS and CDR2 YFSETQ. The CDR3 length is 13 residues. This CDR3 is CASSFGGYNEQFF. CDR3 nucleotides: TGCGCCAGCAGCTTCGGCGGCTACAATGAGCAGTTCTTC.

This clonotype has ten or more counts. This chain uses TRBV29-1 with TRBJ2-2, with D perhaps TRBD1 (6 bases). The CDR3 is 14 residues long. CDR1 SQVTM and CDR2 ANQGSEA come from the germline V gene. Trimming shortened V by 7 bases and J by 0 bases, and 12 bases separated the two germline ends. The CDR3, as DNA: TGCAGCGCCACCGGGACAACGAACACCGGGGAGCTGTTTTTT. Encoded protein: CSATGTTNTGELFF.

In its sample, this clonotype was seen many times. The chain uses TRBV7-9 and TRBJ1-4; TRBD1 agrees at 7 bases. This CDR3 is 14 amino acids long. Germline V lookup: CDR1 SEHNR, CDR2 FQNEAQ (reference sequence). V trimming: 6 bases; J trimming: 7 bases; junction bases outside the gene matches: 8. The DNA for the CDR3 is TGTGCCAGCAGAAGACAGGGATCTGGTGAAAAACTGTTTTTT. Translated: CASRRQGSGEKLFF.

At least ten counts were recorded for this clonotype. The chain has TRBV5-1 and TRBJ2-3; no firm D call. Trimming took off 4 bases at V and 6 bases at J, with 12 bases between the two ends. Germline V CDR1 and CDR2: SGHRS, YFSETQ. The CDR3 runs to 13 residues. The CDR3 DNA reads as TGCGCCAGCAGCCTCCCACCGCAGGATACGCAGTATTTT. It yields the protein CASSLPPQDTQYF.

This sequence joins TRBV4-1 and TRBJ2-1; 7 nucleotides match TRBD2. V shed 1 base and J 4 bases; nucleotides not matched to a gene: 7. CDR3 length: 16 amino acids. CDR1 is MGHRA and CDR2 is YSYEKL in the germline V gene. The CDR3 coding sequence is TGCGCCAGCAGCCAAGCAACGGGGACTATATACAATGAGCAGTTCTTC. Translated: CASSQATGTIYNEQFF.

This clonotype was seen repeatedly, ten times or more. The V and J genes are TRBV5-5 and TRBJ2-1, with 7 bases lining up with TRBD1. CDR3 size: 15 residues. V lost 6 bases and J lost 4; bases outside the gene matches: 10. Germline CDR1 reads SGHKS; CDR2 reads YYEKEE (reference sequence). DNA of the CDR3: TGTGCCAGCATCGGGGTGGACAGGATGTACAATGAGCAGTTCTTC. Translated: CASIGVDRMYNEQFF.

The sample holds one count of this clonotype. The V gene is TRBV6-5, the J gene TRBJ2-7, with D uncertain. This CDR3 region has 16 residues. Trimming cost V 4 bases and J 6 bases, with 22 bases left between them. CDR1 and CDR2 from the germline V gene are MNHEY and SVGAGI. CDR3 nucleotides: TGTGCCAGCAGTTCCCTAAGATCCTTGGGGTCTGGCGAGCAGTACTTC. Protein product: CASSSLRSLGSGEQYF.

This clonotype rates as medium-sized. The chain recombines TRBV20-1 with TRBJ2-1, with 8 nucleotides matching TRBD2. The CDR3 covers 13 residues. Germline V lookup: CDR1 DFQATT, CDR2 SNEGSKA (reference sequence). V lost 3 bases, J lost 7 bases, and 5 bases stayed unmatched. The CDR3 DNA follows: TGCAGTGCTAGGGCGGGAGGAAGTAATGAGCAGTTCTTC. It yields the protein CSARAGGSNEQFF.